What follows are 4 T cell receptor beta chains derived from one specimen sequenced in a study of OX40 agonist ivuxolimab in advanced cancers. Clones were read by immunoSEQ multiplex PCR, and TCRdb kept only the in-frame ones, dropping some. The sample holds about 68,000 clones, over 75% seen once. Sequences were derived from CD4+ or CD8+ T cells sorted from blood, sampled in a trial of the OX40 agonist ivuxolimab. These receptors all come from an adult with an advanced solid tumor such as melanoma, head and neck, liver or kidney cancer.

The chain combines TRBV9 with TRBJ2-2, with a tentative D call TRBD2 (5 bases). Germline-derived CDR1 and CDR2 are SGDLS and YYNGEE. Trimming stripped 7 bases from V and 1 base from J, with 8 bases between. CDR3 length equals 13 residues. CDR3 region: CASGRGNTGELFF. The CDR3 nucleotides read TGTGCCAGCGGACGGGGGAACACCGGGGAGCTGTTTTTT.

V gene TRBV10-3 combines with J gene TRBJ1-5; tentative D call: TRBD1 (5 bases). CDR1 and CDR2 from the germline V gene are ENHRY and SYGVKD. The CDR3 is 14 residues long. The V end lost 9 bases, the J end lost 2 bases, and 14 bases lay between the germline ends. CDR3 loop: CAISGQGGNQPQHF. For the CDR3, the DNA is TGTGCCATAAGCGGCCAGGGCGGCAATCAGCCCCAGCATTTT.

The V gene is TRBV28, the J gene TRBJ2-5; D remains ambiguous. CDR3 length: 13 residues. Trimming pared 3 bases from V and 5 bases from J, leaving 10 bases between. Germline loops: CDR1 MDHEN, CDR2 SYDVKM. The CDR3 here is CASSLPTPETQYF. The CDR3 DNA reads as TGTGCCAGCAGTTTGCCAACGCCGGAGACCCAGTACTTC.

The table lists this clone with a count of one. The chain employs TRBV9 and TRBJ1-1; the match to TRBD1 covers 9 bases. CDR1 is SGDLS and CDR2 is YYNGEE in the germline V gene. The trim removed 2 bases at V and 3 bases at J, leaving 5 bases unmatched. This CDR3 spans 15 amino acids. The CDR3 coding sequence is TGTGCCAGCAGCGTTGGACAGGGGTGGGACACTGAAGCTTTCTTT. Translating gives CASSVGQGWDTEAFF.